Below are 27 T cell receptor beta chains sequenced from a single sample in a study of blood T cell repertoires in COVID-19 (dated by TCRdb to 2018 to 2020). The receptor library was made with the immunoSEQ multiplex PCR assay. The table comes from immuneACCESS by way of TCRdb, which keeps in-frame sequences with V and J called. Part of the clones is missing from these tables; in studies checked, under half for an unresolved V gene and the rest for unknown reasons. The sample data list 250,000 or so clones, and just under 90% of these were observed just once. Roughly 4.3% of the sample lies in the top ten. The sequencing sample was made of PBMCs or T cells enriched from blood (not recorded which). Receptors were obtained from a woman between 25 and 40 years old with acute COVID-19.

The V gene is TRBV28, the J gene TRBJ2-1, with a tentative D call TRBD1 (5 bases). V was cut by 6 bases and J by 6 bases, with 9 bases left in between. Germline CDR1 MDHEN, CDR2 SYDVKM. The CDR3 covers 12 residues. The CDR3 spells CASRATGNEQFF. Here the CDR3 DNA reads TGTGCCAGCAGGGCAACAGGCAATGAGCAGTTCTTC.

The chain combines TRBV27 with TRBJ2-3; TRBD1 aligns across 9 bases. CDR1 and CDR2 (germline): MNHEY, SMNVEV (reference sequence). After removal of 4 bases from V and 2 bases from J, the junction contained 4 bases not matched to a gene. The CDR3 spans 15 residues. The CDR3 DNA is TGTGCCAGCAGTTGGGACAGGGACTTCACAGATACGCAGTATTTT. This translates into CASSWDRDFTDTQYF.

This chain joins TRBV6-5 and TRBJ1-1; 9 nucleotides align to TRBD1. The CDR3 has 14 amino acids. Trimming took 5 bases from V and 6 from J; bases not matched to a gene: 7. Germline assignment: CDR1 MNHEY and CDR2 SVGAGI. CDR3 sequence: CASSPNRGLAEAFF. The CDR3 DNA follows: TGTGCCAGCAGTCCAAACAGGGGGCTGGCTGAAGCTTTCTTT.

This clone was seen a handful of times. This chain links TRBV1 with TRBJ1-1. TRBV1 corresponds to a pseudogene. CDR3 length: 11 residues. The CDR3 DNA reads as TGCACCAGCAGCCAGGGAGGGGAAGCTTTCTTT. It yields the protein CTSSQGGEAFF.

This chain joins TRBV28 and TRBJ1-1, with D hard to call. The CDR3 contains 15 residues. Germline V gene sequence: CDR1 MDHEN, CDR2 SYDVKM. Trimming took 5 bases from V and 1 from J, leaving 14 bases between them. This chain's CDR3 is CASSVPSGRNTEAFF. CDR3 DNA sequence: TGTGCCAGCAGTGTCCCGTCCGGGAGGAACACTGAAGCTTTCTTT.

The CDR3 is CASSLGGREDTEAFF. As DNA, the CDR3 is TGTGCCAGCAGCTTAGGGGGCAGGGAGGACACTGAAGCTTTCTTT. The chain uses TRBV13 and TRBJ1-1; the D gene is possibly TRBD1 (5 bases). Germline assignment: CDR1 PRHDT and CDR2 FYEKMQ (reference sequence). The CDR3 is 15 amino acids. The V gene lost 0 bases and the J gene lost 3 bases, with 11 bases spanning the gap.

V gene TRBV28 combines with J gene TRBJ2-1, with D possibly TRBD2 on 6 matching bases. Trimming took 3 bases from V and 10 from J, leaving 13 bases between them. This CDR3 contains 13 residues. Germline assignment: CDR1 MDHEN and CDR2 SYDVKM. The CDR3 is CASSFQGLDEQFF. CDR3 nucleotides: TGTGCCAGCAGTTTCCAGGGACTCGACGAGCAGTTCTTC.

V usage is TRBV11-1 and J usage is TRBJ2-1; 8 positions agree with TRBD2. This CDR3 comprises 16 residues. Looked up from germline, CDR1 is SGHAT and CDR2 is FQDESV (reference sequence). J was trimmed by 10 bases and V by 3 bases; bases with no gene match: 14. The CDR3 region has the DNA TGTGCCAGCAGCTTTTCGGGAGGGAAGGGGTTGGGGGAGCAGTTCTTC. This gives the protein CASSFSGGKGLGEQFF. Complete variable domain (other parts from reference TRBV11-1 and TRBJ2-1): EAEVAQSPRYKITEKSQAVAFWCDPISGHATLYWYRQILGQGPELLVQFQDESVVDDSQLPKDRFSAERLKGVDSTLKIQPAELGDSAMYLCASSFSGGKGLGEQFFGPGTRLTVL.

This chain links TRBV11-1 with TRBJ2-1; 10 bases line up with TRBD2. CDR3 length: 15 residues. V gave up 3 bases and J gave up 9 bases; unmatched junction bases: 8. The germline gives CDR1 SGHAT, CDR2 FQDESV (reference sequence). CDR3 sequence reads: CASSFSGTSVGEQFF. CDR3 DNA: TGTGCCAGCAGCTTCTCCGGGACTAGCGTGGGTGAGCAGTTCTTC.

This sequence joins TRBV7-6 and TRBJ2-7; 10 positions agree with TRBD2. This CDR3 has 15 residues. Germline values: CDR1 SGHVS, CDR2 FNYEAQ. V was pared by 4 bases and J by 4 bases, with 7 bases of the junction left unmatched. This chain's CDR3 is CASSSRLAGWYEQYF. Written as DNA, the CDR3 is TGTGCCAGCAGCTCCCGACTAGCGGGTTGGTACGAGCAGTACTTC.

The V call is TRBV3-1 (or the pseudogene TRBV3-2), the J call TRBJ2-1; 9 bases align to TRBD2. The germline CDR1 and CDR2 sequences are LGHDT and YNNKEL (reference sequence). The CDR3 contains 13 residues. V lost 8 bases and J lost 6; bases outside the gene matches: 5. This CDR3 reads CASASGIFNEQFF. The CDR3 nucleotides read TGTGCCAGCGCTAGCGGGATCTTCAATGAGCAGTTCTTC.

This chain connects TRBV27 to TRBJ1-5, with D tentatively TRBD1 (5 bases). The length of the CDR3 is 16 residues. CDR1 and CDR2 from the germline V gene are MNHEY and SMNVEV (reference sequence). The V end lost 6 bases, the J end lost 0 bases, and 15 bases lay between the germline ends. Here the CDR3 DNA reads TGTGCCAGCAGCTCCCGGGGGGAAAATAGCAATCAGCCCCAGCATTTT. This encodes CASSSRGENSNQPQHF.

The chain employs TRBV28 and TRBJ1-1; 8 bases line up with TRBD1. Germline-derived CDR1 and CDR2 are MDHEN and SYDVKM. Trimming took 6 bases from V and 5 from J; bases not matched to a gene: 8. The CDR3 covers 14 residues. CDR3 sequence (DNA): TGTGCCAGCAGCCCCACAGGGGGGGGGACTGAAGCTTTCTTT. Protein product: CASSPTGGGTEAFF.

The gene calls are TRBV9 and TRBJ2-7; 11 bases agree with TRBD2. The CDR3 spans 15 residues. V dropped 0 bases and J dropped 5; count of bases not matched to a gene: 4. Germline V CDR1 and CDR2: SGDLS, YYNGEE. The CDR3 spells CASSVVAGGPHEQYF. The CDR3 nucleotides are TGTGCCAGCAGCGTAGTAGCGGGAGGGCCCCACGAGCAGTACTTC.

The chain joins TRBV27 to TRBJ2-7; 9 bases line up with TRBD2. Trimming removed 6 bases from V and 3 bases from J; junction bases left unmatched: 9. CDR1 MNHEY and CDR2 SMNVEV come from the germline V gene (reference sequence). The length of the CDR3 is 15 residues. In DNA, the CDR3 is TGTGCCAGCAGGAAGGACGGGACTAGCTTCTACGAGCAGTACTTC. Translated, it gives CASRKDGTSFYEQYF.

This rearrangement joins TRBV5-1 to TRBJ2-3; 12 bases map to TRBD2. Looked up from germline, CDR1 is SGHRS and CDR2 is YFSETQ. The CDR3 spans 14 residues. V lost 4 bases to trimming and J lost 5 bases; unmatched junction nucleotides: 2. CDR3 coding DNA: TGCGCCAGCAGCGAACTAGCGGGAGGAGATACGCAGTATTTT. Protein: CASSELAGGDTQYF.

The J gene is TRBJ1-3, the V gene TRBV7-8; D uncertain. Germline CDR1 reads SGHVS; CDR2 reads FQNEAQ. Trimming pared 1 base from V and 0 bases from J, leaving 7 bases between. The CDR3 spans 15 residues. This CDR3 reads CASSLDRVSGNTIYF. In nucleotides, the CDR3 is TGTGCCAGCAGCTTAGACCGGGTCTCTGGAAACACCATATATTTT.

This clone turned up a few times. CDR3: CASSLGLAEGPSYNEQFF. The CDR3 region has the DNA TGTGCCAGCAGCTTAGGTCTAGCGGAGGGGCCGTCCTACAATGAGCAGTTCTTC. This rearrangement joins TRBV11-2 to TRBJ2-1; 7 bases are shared with TRBD2. V dropped 1 base and J dropped 1; count of bases not matched to a gene: 10. The CDR3 sequence is 18 residues long. The V gene's germline CDR1 is SGHAT and CDR2 FQNNGV.

The chain combines TRBV10-3 with TRBJ2-5, with a possible D match to TRBD2 (5 bases). The germline CDR1 and CDR2 sequences are ENHRY and SYGVKD. V was cut by 4 bases and J by 1 base, with 16 bases left in between. The CDR3 is made up of 16 amino acids. The CDR3 coding sequence is TGTGCCATCAGTGTAGCTCCTCGGGGAACCCAAGAGACCCAGTACTTC. Translation gives CAISVAPRGTQETQYF.

The J gene is TRBJ2-7, the V gene TRBV24-1; tentative D call: TRBD2 (6 bases). CDR1 is KGHDR and CDR2 is SFDVKD in the germline V gene. Deletions cut 12 bases from V and 3 bases from J, with 17 bases between. The CDR3 has 13 amino acids. CDR3 in DNA: TGTGCCGTCTCTAATAGCGGTAGCTACGAGCAGTACTTC. The encoded protein is CAVSNSGSYEQYF.

This sequence joins TRBV2 and TRBJ2-3, with 9 positions matching TRBD1. The CDR3 spans 13 residues. CDR1 SNHLY and CDR2 FYNNEI come from the germline V gene. The junction had 4 bases not matched to a gene; V was cut back by 8 bases and J by 4 bases. CDR3 sequence: CASGQGKADTQYF. The CDR3 nucleotides read TGTGCCAGCGGACAGGGGAAAGCAGATACGCAGTATTTT.

The V gene is TRBV28, the J gene TRBJ2-1, with 9 bases that match TRBD2. V trimming: 9 bases; J trimming: 4 bases; junction bases outside the gene matches: 13. Germline CDR1 reads MDHEN; CDR2 reads SYDVKM. CDR3 length: 16 residues. CDR3 sequence: CASLRASGNRYNEQFF. CDR3 DNA sequence: TGTGCCAGTCTTAGGGCTAGCGGGAATCGGTACAATGAGCAGTTCTTC.

The rearrangement uses TRBV6-1 and TRBJ2-7, with a possible D match to TRBD2 (5 bases). The germline CDR1 and CDR2 sequences are MNHNS and SASEGT. The CDR3 is 13 amino acids. The V end lost 4 bases, the J end lost 4 bases, and 11 bases lay between the germline ends. CDR3 bases: TGTGCCAGCAGTGCAGGACTCCCGTACGAGCAGTACTTC. Translation: CASSAGLPYEQYF.

This chain joins TRBV27 and TRBJ2-1; 7 bases fit TRBD2. V lost 5 bases, J lost 9 bases, and 7 bases stayed unmatched. The CDR3 sequence is 13 residues long. Germline lookup yields CDR1 MNHEY and CDR2 SMNVEV (reference sequence). The CDR3 coding sequence is TGTGCCAGCAGTCCGACTGGCGGGGGTGAGCAGTTCTTC. Its protein is CASSPTGGGEQFF.

The V and J genes are TRBV18 and TRBJ1-4; TRBD1 is a possible D gene (5 bases). CDR3 length equals 15 residues. V lost 0 bases and J lost 4, with 9 bases in between. Germline V gene data show CDR1 as KGHSH and CDR2 as LQKENI. CDR3 sequence reads: CASSPPSGFNEKLFF. The CDR3 region has the DNA TGTGCCAGCTCACCACCATCAGGGTTTAATGAAAAACTGTTTTTT.

The V and J genes are TRBV7-2 and TRBJ2-7; 8 positions agree with TRBD2. V was pared by 4 bases and J by 4 bases, with 9 bases of the junction left unmatched. CDR1 and CDR2 from the germline V gene are SGHTA and FQGNSA. This CDR3 has 15 amino acids. The CDR3 here is CASSSDPGLVYEQYF. The CDR3 bases are TGTGCCAGCAGCTCAGATCCGGGACTAGTGTACGAGCAGTACTTC.

V is TRBV7-2 and J is TRBJ2-7; 9 nucleotides agree with TRBD2. Germline values: CDR1 SGHTA, CDR2 FQGNSA. The CDR3 spans 15 residues. The junction had 9 bases not matched to a gene; V was cut back by 7 bases and J by 2 bases. The CDR3 region is CASNSPGLAAYEQYF. CDR3 bases: TGTGCCAGCAATTCCCCGGGACTAGCTGCCTACGAGCAGTACTTC.